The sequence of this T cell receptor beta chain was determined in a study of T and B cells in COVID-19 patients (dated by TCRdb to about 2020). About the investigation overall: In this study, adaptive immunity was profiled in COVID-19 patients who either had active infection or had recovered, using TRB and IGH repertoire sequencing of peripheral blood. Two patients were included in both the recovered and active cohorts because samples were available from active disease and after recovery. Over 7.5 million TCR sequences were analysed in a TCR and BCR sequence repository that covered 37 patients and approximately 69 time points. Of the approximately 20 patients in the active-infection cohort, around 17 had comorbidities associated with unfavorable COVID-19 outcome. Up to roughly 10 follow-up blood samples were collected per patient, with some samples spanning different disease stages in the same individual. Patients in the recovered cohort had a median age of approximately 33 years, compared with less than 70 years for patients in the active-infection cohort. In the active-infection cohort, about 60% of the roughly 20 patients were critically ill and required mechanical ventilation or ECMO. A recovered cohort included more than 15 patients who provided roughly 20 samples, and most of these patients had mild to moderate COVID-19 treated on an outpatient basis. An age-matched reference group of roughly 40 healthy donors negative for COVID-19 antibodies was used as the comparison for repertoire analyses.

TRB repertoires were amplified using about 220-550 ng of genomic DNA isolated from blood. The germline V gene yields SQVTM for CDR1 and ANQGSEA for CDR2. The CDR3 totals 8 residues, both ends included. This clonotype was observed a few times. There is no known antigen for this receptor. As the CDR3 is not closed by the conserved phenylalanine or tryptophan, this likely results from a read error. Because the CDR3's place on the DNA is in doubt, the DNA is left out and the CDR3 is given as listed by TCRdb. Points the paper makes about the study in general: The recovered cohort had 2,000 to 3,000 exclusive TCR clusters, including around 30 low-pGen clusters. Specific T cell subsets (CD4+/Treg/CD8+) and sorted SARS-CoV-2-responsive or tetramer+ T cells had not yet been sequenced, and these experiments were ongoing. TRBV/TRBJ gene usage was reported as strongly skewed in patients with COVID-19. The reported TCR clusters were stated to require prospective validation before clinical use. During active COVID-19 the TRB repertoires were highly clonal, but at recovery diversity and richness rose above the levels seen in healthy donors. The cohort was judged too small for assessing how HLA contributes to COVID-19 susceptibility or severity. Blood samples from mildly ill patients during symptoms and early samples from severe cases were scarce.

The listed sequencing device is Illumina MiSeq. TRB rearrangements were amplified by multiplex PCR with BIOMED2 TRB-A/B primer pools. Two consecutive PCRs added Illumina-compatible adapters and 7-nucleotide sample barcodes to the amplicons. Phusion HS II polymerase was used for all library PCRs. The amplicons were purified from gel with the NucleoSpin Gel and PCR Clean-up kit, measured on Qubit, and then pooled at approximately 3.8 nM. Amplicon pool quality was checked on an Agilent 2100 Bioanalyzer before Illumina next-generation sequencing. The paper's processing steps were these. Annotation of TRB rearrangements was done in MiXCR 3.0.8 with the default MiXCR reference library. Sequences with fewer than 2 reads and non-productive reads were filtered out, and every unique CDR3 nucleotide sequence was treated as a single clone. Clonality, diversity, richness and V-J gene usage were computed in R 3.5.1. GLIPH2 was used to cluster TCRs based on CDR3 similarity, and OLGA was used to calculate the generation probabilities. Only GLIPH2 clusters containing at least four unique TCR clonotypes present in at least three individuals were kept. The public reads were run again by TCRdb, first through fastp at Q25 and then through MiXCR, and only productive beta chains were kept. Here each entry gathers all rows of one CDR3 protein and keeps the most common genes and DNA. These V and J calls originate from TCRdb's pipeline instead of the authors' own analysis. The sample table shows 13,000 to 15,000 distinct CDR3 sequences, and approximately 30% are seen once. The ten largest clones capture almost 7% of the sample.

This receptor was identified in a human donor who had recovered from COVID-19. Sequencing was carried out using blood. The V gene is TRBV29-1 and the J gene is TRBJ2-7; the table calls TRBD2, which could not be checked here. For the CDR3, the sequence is CSVAGLAG.